This T cell receptor beta chain stems from a study of PD-L1 blockade in urothelial cancer. Study background: Men with urothelial cancer arising in the bladder made up most of the 29 patients. A median roughly 140,000 T cells were found in blood samples.

V was shortened by 6 bases and J by 10 bases, with 18 bases between the two germline ends. CDR3 length equals 13 residues. Germline CDR1 MDHEN, CDR2 SYDVKM. Stated time point: peripheral blood 6 weeks after treatment start. Method: immunoSEQ multiplex PCR; TCRdb's copy keeps in-frame clones and lacks some. The data show approximately 36,000 clones, with approximately 84% seen just once and 10% to 13% held by the top ten. This clonotype was obtained from a man in his forties or fifties with urothelial cancer. V gene TRBV28 combines with J gene TRBJ1-1; D perhaps matches TRBD1 (5 bases). Sequencing was performed on PBMCs, taken around atezolizumab (anti-PD-L1) treatment. The DNA of the CDR3 is TGTGCCAGCAGGCCTCCGGGACTGACGGGAGCTTTCTTT. Amino acids: CASRPPGLTGAFF.